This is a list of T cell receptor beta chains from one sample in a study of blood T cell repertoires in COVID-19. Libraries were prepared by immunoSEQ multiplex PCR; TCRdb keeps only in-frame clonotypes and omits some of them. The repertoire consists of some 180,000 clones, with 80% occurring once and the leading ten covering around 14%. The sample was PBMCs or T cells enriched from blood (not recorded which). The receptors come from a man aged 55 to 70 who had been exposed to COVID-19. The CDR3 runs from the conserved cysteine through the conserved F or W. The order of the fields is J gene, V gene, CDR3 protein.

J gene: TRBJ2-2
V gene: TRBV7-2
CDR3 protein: CASSLVGQGNTGELFF

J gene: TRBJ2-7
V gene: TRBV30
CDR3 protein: CAWSVASGSYEQYF

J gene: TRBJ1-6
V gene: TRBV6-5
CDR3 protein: CATKQGSSYNSPLHF

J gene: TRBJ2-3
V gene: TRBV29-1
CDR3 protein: CSVVSSGTDTQYF

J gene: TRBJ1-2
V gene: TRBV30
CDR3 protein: CAWSVPGRGAYGYTF

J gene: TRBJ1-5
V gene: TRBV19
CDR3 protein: CASSTAGGNQPQHF

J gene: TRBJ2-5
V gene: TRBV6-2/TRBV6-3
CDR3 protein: CASSYISGTAQETQYF

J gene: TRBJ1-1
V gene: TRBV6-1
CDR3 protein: CASSGLGQGISWGTEAFF

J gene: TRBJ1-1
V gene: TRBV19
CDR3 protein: CASSIAETGTNTEAFF

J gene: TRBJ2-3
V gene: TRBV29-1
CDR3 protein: CSVEGLTDTQYF

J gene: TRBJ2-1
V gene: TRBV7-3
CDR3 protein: CASSLAGSSYNEQFF

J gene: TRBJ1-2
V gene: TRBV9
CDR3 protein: CASTSGDGYYGYTF

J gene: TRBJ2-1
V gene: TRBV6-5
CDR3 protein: CASSLSYRSDEQFF

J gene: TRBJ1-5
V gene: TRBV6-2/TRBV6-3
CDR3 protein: CASSTGASNQPQHF

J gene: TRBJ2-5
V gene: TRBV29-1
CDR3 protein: CSVDLASGIETQYF

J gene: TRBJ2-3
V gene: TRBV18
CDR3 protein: CASSRKSGGSTDTQYF

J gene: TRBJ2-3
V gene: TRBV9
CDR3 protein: CASSAIRTDTQYF

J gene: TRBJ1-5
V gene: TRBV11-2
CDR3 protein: CASSLGEVGVTPQHF

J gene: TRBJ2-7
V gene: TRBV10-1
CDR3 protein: CASSEPGQAEQYF

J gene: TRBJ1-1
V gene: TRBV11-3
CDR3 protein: CASSPGTGRTEAFF

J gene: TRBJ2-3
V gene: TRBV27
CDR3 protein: CASSQTSGSLDTQYF

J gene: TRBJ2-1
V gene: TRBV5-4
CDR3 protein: CASSLGGRNNEQFF

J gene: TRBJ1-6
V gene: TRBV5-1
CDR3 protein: CASSPSGETAASLHF

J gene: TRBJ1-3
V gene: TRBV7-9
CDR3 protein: CASSSNGNTIYF

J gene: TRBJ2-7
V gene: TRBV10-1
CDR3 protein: CASSFSAQGAHEQYF

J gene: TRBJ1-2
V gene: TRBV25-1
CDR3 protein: CASRNTGGNYGYTF

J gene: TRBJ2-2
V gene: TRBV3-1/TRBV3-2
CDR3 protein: CASSQASAGGTGELFF

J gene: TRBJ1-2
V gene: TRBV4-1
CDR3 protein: CASSQELGTGYGYTF